This entry lists 5 T cell receptor beta chains sequenced from one sample in a study of early T cells in non-severe SARS-CoV-2 infection. A single record per CDR3 protein comes from TCRdb applying MiXCR to the 5' RACE reads. The table records about 41,000 distinct CDR3 sequences, roughly 10% of them present only once. The specimen was whole blood. These receptors all come from an adult who was a healthcare worker with PCR-confirmed SARS-CoV-2 infection or an uninfected control (not recorded which).

This clonotype showed up many times. This chain connects TRBV4-3 to TRBJ2-2, with D perhaps matching TRBD1 (6 bases). V dropped 4 bases and J dropped 4 bases, with 7 bases sitting between them. CDR1 LGHNA and CDR2 YSLEER come from the germline V gene. The CDR3 runs 13 residues. The CDR3 DNA reads TGCGCCAGCAGCCTAGGGGGCACCGGGGAGCTGTTTTTT. Its translation is CASSLGGTGELFF.

V and J are TRBV24-1 and TRBJ2-5; tentative D call: TRBD1 (5 bases). Germline CDR1 and CDR2: KGHDR and SFDVKD. V shed 1 base and J shed 2 bases, with 10 bases lying between them. CDR3 length: 15 amino acids. The DNA for the CDR3 is TGTGCCACCAGTGATTTTCTGACAGATCAAGAGACCCAGTACTTC. It is translated as CATSDFLTDQETQYF.

The chain links TRBV12-3 or TRBV12-4 to TRBJ2-4; D ambiguous. The germline V and J ends were trimmed by 5 bases and 3 bases, with 14 bases remaining between them. This CDR3 region has 15 residues. In DNA, the CDR3 is TGTGCCAGCAGTCACAGCAACCTAGACAAAAACATTCAGTACTTC. Translating gives CASSHSNLDKNIQYF.

The chain couples TRBV18 to TRBJ2-7; D is ambiguous. The CDR3 contains 17 residues. Germline V lookup: CDR1 KGHSH, CDR2 LQKENI. Trimming cost V 5 bases and J 5 bases, with 25 bases left between them. The CDR3 DNA sequence: TGTGCCAGCTCAACACAGCCCCCCCAGGCTCCGGGCCACGAGCAGTACTTC. Translation gives CASSTQPPQAPGHEQYF.

This clonotype has a count of ten or more. This chain uses TRBV5-5 with TRBJ1-2; D gene unclear. CDR3 length: 15 residues. Trimming stripped 6 bases from V and 2 bases from J, with 17 bases between. Germline V gene sequence: CDR1 SGHKS, CDR2 YYEKEE (reference sequence). The CDR3 bases are TGTGCCAGCAACCTCGAGCCGACACGGAACTATGGCTACACCTTC. Its translation: CASNLEPTRNYGYTF.